These 9 T cell receptor beta chains share one sample of origin, sequenced in a study of molecular identifiers for immune sequencing clone quantification. MiXCR, run by TCRdb on the PCR reads, gives a single entry per CDR3 protein. The repertoire holds 300,000 to 350,000 distinct CDR3 sequences, about a fifth seen once, with 0.7% to 0.9% in the top ten. The sample was naive CD8+ T cells from blood, with Jurkat cell RNA spiked in. Indicated subset: FACS-sorted CD8+CD4-CCR7+CD45RA+ naive T cells. These receptors were obtained from a human donor in good health. Some libraries in this study had Jurkat cell RNA spiked in.

This chain links TRBV5-4 with TRBJ1-3, with a tentative D call TRBD1 (5 bases). The CDR3 spans 16 residues. Trimming removed 4 bases at V and 4 bases at J, with 18 bases between. CDR1 is SGHNT and CDR2 is YYREEE in the germline V gene (reference sequence). The CDR3 loop is CASSQAGTGPGNTIYF. The CDR3 bases are TGTGCCAGCAGCCAGGCCGGGACTGGTCCGGGAAACACCATATATTTT.

In this sample, this clonotype turned up many times. The CDR3 DNA is TGCAGCGTCCTGGGGCAGACCCAGTACTTC. Encoded protein: CSVLGQTQYF. The chain recombines TRBV29-1 with TRBJ2-5; tentative D call: TRBD1 (5 bases). Germline V gene sequence: CDR1 SQVTM, CDR2 ANQGSEA. The ends were cut back, 6 bases at V and 6 bases at J, with 8 bases in the middle. The CDR3 is made up of 10 amino acids.

With regard to this clonotype: A clone one base away is much larger, so this may be a read error. The chain employs TRBV28 and TRBJ2-2; 9 nucleotides line up with TRBD2. In germline, CDR1 is MDHEN, CDR2 SYDVKM. The CDR3 is 17 residues long. In DNA form, the CDR3 reads TGTGCCAGCAGTTTAGGTTCCGCGGGAGGGCCGGTCGGGGAGCCGTTTTTT. Translated, it gives CASSLGSAGGPVGEPFF.

A word on this clonotype: A much larger clonotype is one base distant, so this may be a read error. The V call is TRBV25-1, the J call TRBJ1-5; 8 bases align to TRBD1. Looked up from germline, CDR1 is MGHDK and CDR2 is SYGVNS. This CDR3 is 14 amino acids long. CDR3 in amino acids: CASKGQDSDQPQHF. The CDR3 DNA reads as TGTGCCAGCAAGGGACAGGATAGCGATCAGCCCCAGCATTTT.

This clonotype was counted many times. The chain combines TRBV19 with TRBJ1-1; D unclear. CDR1 is LNHDA and CDR2 is SQIVND in the germline V gene (reference sequence). Deletions cut 3 bases from V and 1 base from J, with 6 bases between. The CDR3 has 13 residues. In nucleotides, the CDR3 is TGTGCCAGTAGTATCATGGGGAACACTGAAGCTTTCTTT. Translating it yields CASSIMGNTEAFF.

This clonotype was found many times. The rearrangement links TRBV12-5 to TRBJ2-4; 7 bases agree with TRBD1. CDR3 length equals 16 residues. J lost 9 bases, V lost 6 bases, and 17 bases had no gene match. Germline CDR1 reads LGHNT; CDR2 reads FRNRAP. This CDR3 is CASGQGQPLSESIQYF. CDR3 in DNA: TGTGCTAGTGGCCAGGGACAGCCCCTTTCCGAGAGCATTCAGTACTTC. Together with reference TRBV12-5 and TRBJ2-4, the CDR3 gives the full variable domain: DARVTQTPRHKVTEMGQEVTMRCQPILGHNTVFWYRQTMMQGLELLAYFRNRAPLDDSGMPKDRFSAEMPDATLATLKIQPSEPRDSAVYFCASGQGQPLSESIQYFGAGTRLSVL.

Remarks on this clonotype: Since a much larger clone is just one base distant, this may be a read error. The chain combines TRBV7-9 with TRBJ2-2; tentative D call: TRBD2 (5 bases). The CDR3 covers 14 residues. CDR1 SEHNR and CDR2 FQNEAQ come from the germline V gene (reference sequence). This chain's CDR3 is CASSLPVNTGELLF. CDR3 DNA: TGTGCCAGCAGCTTACCAGTCAACACCGGGGAGCTGCTTTTT.

This clonotype was seen at least ten times. The chain recombines TRBV20-1 with TRBJ2-2, with 9 nucleotides matching TRBD2. The germline V gene has CDR1 DFQATT and CDR2 SNEGSKA (reference sequence). This CDR3 has 13 amino acids. V lost 6 bases, J lost 5 bases, and 4 bases stayed unmatched. CDR3: CSAASGMTGELFF. The DNA of the CDR3 is TGCAGTGCGGCTAGCGGGATGACCGGGGAGCTGTTTTTT.

This clonotype was observed a handful of times. The rearrangement joins TRBV10-3 to TRBJ1-2; D gene ambiguous. Per the germline V gene, CDR1 is ENHRY and CDR2 is SYGVKD. There are 15 residues in the CDR3. Trimming stripped 0 bases from V and 2 bases from J, with 10 bases between. CDR3 nucleotides: TGTGCCATCAGTGAGTCGATACGGTCAAACTATGGCTACACCTTC. Amino acid sequence: CAISESIRSNYGYTF.